This T cell receptor beta chain was sequenced during a study of T cells after yellow fever vaccination. TCRdb re-analysed the 5' RACE reads in MiXCR, keeping a single row per CDR3 protein. The sample lists about 580,000 distinct CDR3 sequences, around 16% occurring once. This clonotype has more than one count but fewer than ten. With V trimmed by 2 bases and J by 4 bases, 7 bases remained unmatched. The CDR3 runs to 14 residues. CDR1 is DFQATT, CDR2 SNEGSKA, per germline (reference sequence). This chain links TRBV20-1 with TRBJ2-7; 8 bases map to TRBD1. Sequencing used PBMCs, obtained 5 to 6 days after the first yellow fever vaccination. The origin of this receptor is a man between 18 and 29 years old who received the YFV17D yellow fever vaccine. CDR3 region: CSARSGQGLYEQYV. The DNA of the CDR3 is TGCAGTGCTAGATCAGGACAGGGACTTTACGAGCAGTACGTC.